This passage covers 30 T cell receptor beta chains from one sample sequenced in a study of T cell changes during pregnancy in multiple sclerosis. Clones were sequenced by immunoSEQ multiplex PCR, and TCRdb holds only the in-frame ones, with some missing. Among 130,000 or so clones listed, around 97% were seen once. The input for sequencing was peripheral blood, taken after pregnancy. The receptors shown here come from a female donor with multiple sclerosis, enrolled in a pregnancy study.

Only one count was recorded for this clone. The V gene is TRBV18, the J gene TRBJ2-4; TRBD1 matches at 9 bases. CDR3 length: 13 amino acids. Looked up from germline, CDR1 is KGHSH and CDR2 is LQKENI. V lost 1 base, J lost 9 bases, and 1 base stayed unmatched. As DNA, the CDR3 is TGTGCCAGCTCACCACGGGACAGGGCCATTCAGTACTTC. It codes for CASSPRDRAIQYF.

This chain connects TRBV28 to TRBJ2-1, with 7 bases identical to TRBD2. The CDR3 consists of 15 residues. Looked up from germline, CDR1 is MDHEN and CDR2 is SYDVKM. With 6 bases clipped from V and 5 bases from J, the junction kept 10 bases outside the gene matches. The CDR3 reads CASRPYRDYHNEQFF. CDR3 DNA: TGTGCCAGCAGACCGTACCGGGACTACCACAATGAGCAGTTCTTC.

The chain carries TRBV4-2 and TRBJ2-3; D might be TRBD2 (5 bases). V was pared by 2 bases and J by 3 bases, with 15 bases between. Germline V gene sequence: CDR1 LGHNA, CDR2 YNFKEQ. The CDR3 spans 16 residues. The DNA of the CDR3 is TGTGCCAGCAGCCAACCGATGGGGAGAGCGACAGATACGCAGTATTTT. Residues: CASSQPMGRATDTQYF.

In DNA, the CDR3 is TGCAGCGTCATAAGAAGCCTGAACACTGAAGCTTTCTTT. Its translation: CSVIRSLNTEAFF. The chain links TRBV29-1 to TRBJ1-1; no reliable D call. The length of the CDR3 is 13 residues. Germline CDR1 SQVTM, CDR2 ANQGSEA. With 6 bases removed from V and 0 bases from J, the gap between germline ends came to 11 bases. The full variable domain, completed using reference TRBV29-1 and TRBJ1-1, is SAVISQKPSRDICQRGTSLTIQCQVDSQVTMMFWYRQQPGQSLTLIATANQGSEATYESGFVIDKFPISRPNLTFSTLTVSNMSPEDSSIYLCSVIRSLNTEAFFGQGTRLTVV.

The chain recombines TRBV5-6 with TRBJ2-7; TRBD2 aligns across 11 bases. Trimming at V came to 1 base and at J to 2 bases, leaving 2 bases not matched to a gene. The CDR3 runs to 15 residues. The germline gives CDR1 SGHDT, CDR2 YYEEEE. DNA for the CDR3: TGTGCCAGCAGCTTGACTAGCGGGAGAACCTACGAGCAGTACTTC. It encodes CASSLTSGRTYEQYF.

The chain employs TRBV27 and TRBJ1-2; 9 bases align to TRBD1. Germline V gene lookup returns CDR1 MNHEY and CDR2 SMNVEV (reference sequence). Trimming took 7 bases from V and 5 from J; bases not matched to a gene: 5. The CDR3 has 13 amino acids. The CDR3: CASKPGQGYGYTF. The CDR3 DNA sequence: TGTGCCAGCAAACCGGGACAGGGTTATGGCTACACCTTC.

The V and J genes are TRBV19 and TRBJ2-2; 9 bases map to TRBD2. The CDR3 loop spans 17 amino acids. V gave up 3 bases and J gave up 1 base; unmatched junction bases: 6. Per the germline V gene, CDR1 is LNHDA and CDR2 is SQIVND (reference sequence). The CDR3 nucleotides read TGTGCCAGTAGTATCTCAGCGGGAGGTGTGAACACCGGGGAGCTGTTTTTT. Translated, it gives CASSISAGGVNTGELFF.

V and J are TRBV6-5 and TRBJ2-7; 14 bases line up with TRBD2. V was pared by 5 bases and J by 6 bases, with 6 bases of the junction left unmatched. Germline-derived CDR1 and CDR2 are MNHEY and SVGAGI. The CDR3 is made up of 15 amino acids. CDR3 amino acids: CASSIGTSGRREQYF. The CDR3 DNA reads TGTGCCAGCAGTATCGGGACTAGCGGGAGACGCGAGCAGTACTTC.

This clone came up once. This chain uses TRBV19 with TRBJ2-7; D is possibly TRBD1 (6 bases). This CDR3 comprises 15 residues. V gave up 2 bases and J gave up 6 bases, with 17 bases separating them. Germline CDR1 is LNHDA and CDR2 is SQIVND (reference sequence). The CDR3, as DNA: TGTGCCAGTAGTATATTCGGACAGATTGCAGGCGAGCAGTACTTC. Protein product: CASSIFGQIAGEQYF.

The genes are TRBV6-1 and TRBJ1-1, with D perhaps TRBD1 (5 bases). This CDR3 contains 16 residues. Germline loops: CDR1 MNHNS, CDR2 SASEGT. V gave up 3 bases and J gave up 2 bases, with 16 bases separating them. The CDR3 DNA follows: TGTGCCAGCAGTGAGGCAACCGGGACTTTAAACACTGAAGCTTTCTTT. Protein: CASSEATGTLNTEAFF.

About this clone: A much larger clone differs from this one at a single base, so this may be a read error. The same CDR3 can be traced to other DNA sequences in this sample. The chain has TRBV7-2 and TRBJ2-7; D not resolved. Trimming shortened V by 3 bases and J by 0 bases, and 9 bases separated the two germline ends. The CDR3 is 14 residues long. Germline CDR1 SGHTA, CDR2 FQGNSA. Here the CDR3 DNA reads TGTGCCAGCAGCTTTGGCGGCAGCTCCTACGAGCAGTACTTC. Encoded protein: CASSFGGSSYEQYF.

This chain uses TRBV5-1 with TRBJ2-3; 12 bases align to TRBD2. Germline V CDR1 and CDR2: SGHRS, YFSETQ. V dropped 2 bases and J dropped 1; count of bases not matched to a gene: 2. This CDR3 comprises 16 residues. The CDR3 sequence: CASSLLAGGRTDTQYF. CDR3 in DNA: TGCGCCAGCAGCTTACTAGCGGGAGGCCGCACAGATACGCAGTATTTT.

This sequence joins TRBV5-1 and TRBJ2-7; 9 positions match TRBD2. The CDR3 totals 16 residues. V dropped 4 bases and J dropped 5; count of bases not matched to a gene: 13. The V gene's germline CDR1 is SGHRS and CDR2 YFSETQ. CDR3 DNA: TGCGCCAGCAGCACCCTAGGGGCGGGAGGGACCAACGAGCAGTACTTC. Translation: CASSTLGAGGTNEQYF. Drawing the rest from reference TRBV5-1 and TRBJ2-7, the complete variable domain is KAGVTQTPRYLIKTRGQQVTLSCSPISGHRSVSWYQQTPGQGLQFLFEYFSETQRNKGNFPGRFSGRQFSNSRSEMNVSTLELGDSALYLCASSTLGAGGTNEQYFGPGTRLTVT.

This chain links TRBV19 with TRBJ2-2; D may be TRBD2 (5 bases). The V gene's germline CDR1 is LNHDA and CDR2 SQIVND (reference sequence). The CDR3 sequence is 16 residues long. V shed 5 bases and J shed 1 base, with 14 bases lying between them. The CDR3 is CASSPPLAGNTGELFF. In DNA, the CDR3 is TGTGCCAGTAGTCCCCCCCTAGCAGGGAACACCGGGGAGCTGTTTTTT.

The gene calls are TRBV30 and TRBJ1-4; D is uncertain. This CDR3 comprises 14 residues. The germline V gene encodes CDR1 GTSNPN and CDR2 SVGIG (reference sequence). V lost 3 bases to trimming and J lost 2 bases, with 10 bases between them. The CDR3 nucleotides read TGTGCCTGGAGGGGAGGTGGGACTAATGAAAAACTGTTTTTT. Protein sequence: CAWRGGGTNEKLFF.

This rearrangement joins TRBV28 to TRBJ2-5; 8 bases line up with TRBD1. Germline V CDR1 and CDR2: MDHEN, SYDVKM. There are 15 residues in the CDR3. J lost 1 base, V lost 3 bases, and 4 bases had no gene match. CDR3: CASSFSGTGQETQYF. Here the CDR3 DNA reads TGTGCCAGCAGTTTCTCCGGGACAGGCCAAGAGACCCAGTACTTC.

The CDR3 DNA reads as TGTGCCAGCAGCGGGGAGGACAGGCCATTTCAGGAGCAGTACTTC. It is translated as CASSGEDRPFQEQYF. This rearrangement joins TRBV7-9 to TRBJ2-7; D is perhaps TRBD1 (7 bases). CDR1 is SEHNR and CDR2 is FQNEAQ in the germline V gene (reference sequence). V lost 5 bases to trimming and J lost 7 bases, with 21 bases between them. The CDR3 length is 15 residues.

There are a few counts of this clone. At one end the junction does not follow the germline gene, possibly because of a read error. The CDR3 DNA sequence: TGCGCCAGCAGTCGCACAGGGGGCAAGCAGCCCCAGCATTTT. This encodes CASSRTGGKQPQHF. The chain links TRBV23-1 to TRBJ1-5, with 9 bases matching TRBD1. TRBV23-1 falls under the ORF class, with uncertain function. The CDR3 has 14 amino acids.

The genes are TRBV27 and TRBJ2-4; 7 bases are a match to TRBD1. The CDR3 runs to 14 residues. With 5 bases clipped from V and 3 bases from J, the junction kept 4 bases outside the gene matches. CDR1 and CDR2 from the germline V gene are MNHEY and SMNVEV (reference sequence). The CDR3 here is CASSPRQGKNIQYF. The DNA of the CDR3 is TGTGCCAGCAGTCCCCGACAGGGCAAAAACATTCAGTACTTC.

V and J are TRBV19 and TRBJ1-1, with TRBD1 matching over 7 bases. From germline, CDR1 is LNHDA and CDR2 SQIVND (reference sequence). The CDR3 has 14 residues. The V and J ends lost 7 bases and 1 base, in that order; junction bases with no gene match: 6. CDR3 amino acids: CASIENRGNTEAFF. The CDR3 DNA reads as TGTGCCAGTATCGAGAACAGGGGGAACACTGAAGCTTTCTTT.

The rearrangement uses TRBV20-1 and TRBJ1-2; no reliable D call. Trimming took 1 base from V and 8 from J, leaving 5 bases between them. The CDR3 length is 10 residues. CDR1 is DFQATT and CDR2 is SNEGSKA in the germline V gene (reference sequence). The CDR3 region is CSARVGGYTF. DNA of the CDR3: TGCAGTGCTAGAGTGGGCGGCTACACCTTC.

Note on this clone: One junction end disagrees with the germline gene, perhaps due to a read error. The V and J genes are TRBV5-6 and TRBJ2-7; 9 bases map to TRBD1. Germline values: CDR1 SGHDT, CDR2 YYEEEE. This CDR3 has 15 residues. In nucleotides, the CDR3 is TGTGCCAGCAGCTTGTCCGGGGGACAGGGAACGAGCGGACACTTC. Its translation is CASSLSGGQGTSGHF.

The rearrangement links TRBV10-3 to TRBJ1-1; no definite D call. Germline CDR1 and CDR2: ENHRY and SYGVKD. V lost 3 bases and J 5 bases, leaving 10 bases between the germline ends. This CDR3 comprises 13 residues. The CDR3 nucleotides are TGTGCCATCAGTGATAATCGACTAACTGAAGCTTTCTTT. This gives the protein CAISDNRLTEAFF.

V and J are TRBV28 and TRBJ2-1; 10 bases map to TRBD2. The CDR3 has 21 amino acids. CDR1 is MDHEN, CDR2 SYDVKM, per germline. V trimming: 5 bases; J trimming: 4 bases; junction bases outside the gene matches: 23. The CDR3 nucleotides read TGTGCCAGCAGTGACCTGCCCCGCGAGGGACTAGCGCTCCTTCATTACAATGAGCAGTTCTTC. This gives the protein CASSDLPREGLALLHYNEQFF.

This clone was detected once. The chain recombines TRBV7-8 with TRBJ1-5, with D hard to call. The V end was cut by 0 bases, the J end by 5 bases, with 5 bases between. Germline assignment: CDR1 SGHVS and CDR2 FQNEAQ. The CDR3 sequence is 13 residues long. The DNA of the CDR3 is TGTGCCAGCAGCTTAGCCCCGGATCAGCCCCAGCATTTT. It is translated as CASSLAPDQPQHF. The full variable domain, its missing parts supplied by reference TRBV7-8 and TRBJ1-5, is GAGVSQSPRYKVAKRGQDVALRCDPISGHVSLFWYQQALGQGPEFLTYFQNEAQLDKSGLPSDRFFAERPEGSVSTLKIQRTQQEDSAVYLCASSLAPDQPQHFGDGTRLSIL.

The chain links TRBV28 to TRBJ1-4, with 8 nucleotides matching TRBD1. The J segment lost 7 bases and the V segment lost 3 bases, leaving 7 bases of the junction unmatched. This CDR3 has 15 amino acids. Germline-derived CDR1 and CDR2 are MDHEN and SYDVKM. The CDR3 sequence: CASSFPDRVAEKLFF. CDR3 coding DNA: TGTGCCAGCAGTTTCCCGGACAGGGTTGCTGAAAAACTGTTTTTT. The whole variable domain, filled in from reference TRBV28 and TRBJ1-4, reads DVKVTQSSRYLVKRTGEKVFLECVQDMDHENMFWYRQDPGLGLRLIYFSYDVKMKEKGDIPEGYSVSREKKERFSLILESASTNQTSMYLCASSFPDRVAEKLFFGSGTQLSVL.

This chain connects TRBV6-5 to TRBJ2-7, with 7 bases fitting TRBD1. V was clipped by 5 bases and J by 7 bases; unmatched bases: 8. The CDR3 length is 13 residues. CDR1 is MNHEY, CDR2 SVGAGI, per germline. CDR3 in DNA: TGTGCCAGCAGTGGGACAGAGTCCGGGGAGCAGTACTTC. Protein sequence: CASSGTESGEQYF.

The gene calls are TRBV9 and TRBJ2-7; TRBD2 aligns across 14 bases. Trimming took 1 base from V and 5 from J; bases not matched to a gene: 5. The V gene's germline CDR1 is SGDLS and CDR2 YYNGEE. CDR3 length: 16 amino acids. The chain's CDR3 is CASSVHPGLAGDEQYF. In DNA, the CDR3 is TGTGCCAGCAGCGTACACCCGGGACTAGCGGGAGACGAGCAGTACTTC.

The V call is TRBV10-2, the J call TRBJ2-2, with 9 positions matching TRBD2. The J segment lost 0 bases and the V segment lost 11 bases, leaving 7 bases of the junction unmatched. From germline, CDR1 is WSHSY and CDR2 SAAADI. CDR3 length equals 15 residues. The CDR3 region is CAAGLAGTNTGELFF. The CDR3 nucleotides are TGCGCCGCAGGGCTAGCGGGAACGAACACCGGGGAGCTGTTTTTT.

Notes on this clone: The sample has other DNA sequences that encode this CDR3 too. J is TRBJ2-1 and V is TRBV7-9, with D unclear. The V and J ends lost 2 bases and 6 bases respectively, with 5 bases between them. This CDR3 is 12 amino acids long. Germline lookup yields CDR1 SEHNR and CDR2 FQNEAQ (reference sequence). In nucleotides, the CDR3 is TGTGCCAGCAGCTTAAGAGGCAATGAGCAGTTCTTC. It encodes CASSLRGNEQFF.